The 7 T cell receptor beta chains below all came from one sample that was sequenced in a study of blood T cell repertoires in COVID-19. The assay was immunoSEQ multiplex PCR, and TCRdb's table has in-frame clones only and misses some. The sample yields fewer than 350,000 clones, roughly 87% seen once. The source material was PBMCs or T cells enriched from blood (not recorded which). These receptors originate from a woman in her forties who had recovered from COVID-19.

This chain links TRBV27 with TRBJ2-5; TRBD2 aligns across 9 bases. Germline-derived CDR1 and CDR2 are MNHEY and SMNVEV (reference sequence). V gave up 2 bases and J gave up 5 bases; unmatched junction bases: 6. CDR3 size: 15 residues. The CDR3 sequence: CASSLRGLATETQYF. The CDR3 DNA sequence: TGTGCCAGCAGTTTAAGAGGACTAGCGACGGAGACCCAGTACTTC.

The CDR3 nucleotides read TGTGCCAGCACCCCCGGCCGGGACAGGGGCTGGGAGGCTAATGAAAAACTGTTTTTT. This translates into CASTPGRDRGWEANEKLFF. The rearrangement links TRBV3-1 (or the pseudogene TRBV3-2) to TRBJ1-4, with 10 bases fitting TRBD1. This CDR3 comprises 19 residues. With 7 bases clipped from V and 3 bases from J, the junction kept 17 bases outside the gene matches. Germline-derived CDR1 and CDR2 are LGHDT and YNNKEL (reference sequence).

The chain couples TRBV4-3 to TRBJ2-7; 11 bases match TRBD2. The germline CDR1 and CDR2 sequences are LGHNA and YSLEER. This CDR3 has 15 amino acids. Trimming at V came to 0 bases and at J to 3 bases, leaving 1 base not matched to a gene. The CDR3 here is CASSQEGTSGYEQYF. CDR3 coding DNA: TGCGCCAGCAGCCAAGAGGGGACTAGCGGCTACGAGCAGTACTTC.

J is TRBJ2-3 and V is TRBV27, with 9 bases fitting TRBD2. V was clipped by 6 bases and J by 0 bases; unmatched bases: 4. This CDR3 spans 15 amino acids. CDR1 is MNHEY, CDR2 SMNVEV, per germline (reference sequence). The CDR3 coding sequence is TGTGCCAGCAGCCATAGCGGGGGCAGCACAGATACGCAGTATTTT. It yields the protein CASSHSGGSTDTQYF.

The rearrangement uses TRBV6-5 and TRBJ2-7; 9 bases map to TRBD1. Germline V lookup: CDR1 MNHEY, CDR2 SVGAGI. This CDR3 has 14 residues. With V trimmed by 5 bases and J by 5 bases, 7 bases remained unmatched. Here the CDR3 DNA reads TGTGCCAGCAGTCCGTGGACAGGGGATAACGAGCAGTACTTC. It codes for CASSPWTGDNEQYF.

This chain connects TRBV4-3 to TRBJ2-5; TRBD1 aligns across 9 bases. Germline-derived CDR1 and CDR2 are LGHNA and YSLEER. CDR3 size: 16 residues. The V and J ends lost 1 base and 5 bases, in that order; junction bases with no gene match: 8. The DNA for the CDR3 is TGCGCCAGCAGCCAAGGAGAAACAGGGGGCGGCGAGACCCAGTACTTC. This codes for CASSQGETGGGETQYF.

The chain is built from TRBV19 and TRBJ2-7, with D tentatively TRBD2 (6 bases). Trimming removed 3 bases from V and 7 bases from J, with 19 bases in between. Germline V CDR1 and CDR2: LNHDA, SQIVND (reference sequence). This CDR3 has 15 residues. The CDR3: CASSIGYGGAWEQYF. For the CDR3, the DNA is TGTGCCAGTAGTATCGGCTACGGAGGGGCATGGGAGCAGTACTTC.